The sequence of this T cell receptor (beta chain) was determined in a study of T-cell reconstitution after alpha-beta-depleted transplantation in children. Preparation of the TCRbeta library was carried out with unique molecular identifiers. TCRdb re-derived calls from the PCR reads in MiXCR, one entry per CDR3 protein. The table lists over 550,000 distinct CDR3 sequences, roughly 10% of them singletons. V dropped 7 bases and J dropped 8; count of bases not matched to a gene: 8. Looked up from germline, CDR1 is ENHRY and CDR2 is SYGVKD. The CDR3 is made up of 14 amino acids. This clonotype was obtained from a human donor who donated a stem cell graft to a child with acute myeloid leukemia. Sample: PBMCs from the stem cell graft donor, taken from the stem cell graft. The chain employs TRBV10-3 and TRBJ2-1; 10 bases are a match to TRBD1. CDR3 region: CAIIGDRGSDEQFF. The CDR3, as DNA: TGTGCCATCATAGGGGACAGGGGATCCGATGAGCAGTTCTTC.